The 31 T cell receptor beta chains given below trace back to one sample, sequenced in a study of blood T cell repertoires in COVID-19. Profiling relied on immunoSEQ multiplex PCR, and the TCRdb table lists in-frame clones only, not all of them. The repertoire holds some 220,000 clones, with 65% to 90% as singletons. Sequences were obtained from peripheral blood. Receptors were obtained from a woman aged 70-85 years with COVID-19, enrolled during active disease.

The V gene is TRBV4-2, the J gene TRBJ2-1, with 13 bases that match TRBD2. This CDR3 is 16 amino acids long. The germline CDR1 and CDR2 sequences are LGHNA and YNFKEQ. Unmatched junction bases numbered 5, after V lost 0 bases and J lost 9 bases. CDR3 residues: CASSQDGTSGILEQFF. Here the CDR3 DNA reads TGTGCCAGCAGCCAAGACGGGACTAGCGGGATTCTTGAGCAGTTCTTC.

The chain links TRBV6-5 to TRBJ1-5; the D gene is possibly TRBD1 (6 bases). Trimming shortened V by 8 bases and J by 2 bases, and 13 bases separated the two germline ends. There are 14 residues in the CDR3. Germline V gene sequence: CDR1 MNHEY, CDR2 SVGAGI. The CDR3 reads CASSPGVGNQPQHF. In nucleotides, the CDR3 is TGTGCCAGCTCCCCAGGGGTCGGCAATCAGCCCCAGCATTTT.

The chain recombines TRBV5-1 with TRBJ1-6; 8 positions match TRBD1. Germline values: CDR1 SGHRS, CDR2 YFSETQ. V shed 2 bases, J shed 7 bases, and the junction held 11 bases outside the gene matches. This CDR3 comprises 17 residues. In nucleotides, the CDR3 is TGCGCCAGCAGCTTTCTATCAGGGGGCGCCCGGAATTCACCCCTCCACTTT. Translation gives CASSFLSGGARNSPLHF.

The chain couples TRBV10-3 to TRBJ2-5, with TRBD1 as a possible D gene (6 bases). The length of the CDR3 is 13 residues. The germline CDR1 and CDR2 sequences are ENHRY and SYGVKD. Trimming cost V 5 bases and J 2 bases, with 9 bases left between them. The CDR3 spells CAISPGVQETQYF. The CDR3 bases are TGTGCCATCAGTCCAGGGGTACAAGAGACCCAGTACTTC.

The rearrangement uses TRBV18 and TRBJ2-7; no reliable D call. Germline CDR1 is KGHSH and CDR2 is LQKENI. The CDR3 has 15 amino acids. V lost 3 bases, J lost 3 bases, and 15 bases lay in between. The CDR3 nucleotides read TGTGCCAGCTCACCCACTTGGCAGGAAGACTACGAGCAGTACTTC. Its translation: CASSPTWQEDYEQYF.

The chain joins TRBV4-3 to TRBJ1-6; D uncertain. Germline CDR1 reads LGHNA; CDR2 reads YSLEER. This CDR3 spans 17 amino acids. V was cut by 0 bases and J by 0 bases, with 9 bases left in between. CDR3 region: CASSQDFLSSYNSPLHF. The CDR3 nucleotides are TGCGCCAGCAGCCAAGACTTCCTAAGCTCCTATAATTCACCCCTCCACTTT.

The rearrangement joins TRBV3-1 (or the pseudogene TRBV3-2) to TRBJ2-2, with TRBD1 matching 8 bases. The CDR3 has 16 amino acids. The germline gives CDR1 LGHDT, CDR2 YNNKEL (reference sequence). The ends lost 4 bases at V and 2 bases at J; junction bases unmatched: 6. The CDR3 region has the DNA TGTGCCAGCAGCCTCGAAGGGACAGGTAACACCGGGGAGCTGTTTTTT. This gives the protein CASSLEGTGNTGELFF.

This chain uses TRBV7-3 with TRBJ2-7; TRBD2 might be the D (5 bases). This CDR3 region has 15 residues. V dropped 5 bases and J dropped 4 bases, with 18 bases sitting between them. CDR1 and CDR2 from the germline V gene are SGHTA and FQGTGA. The DNA for the CDR3 is TGTGCCAGCAGCCTCCGGTACGGGGTCGGATACGAGCAGTACTTC. Its translation is CASSLRYGVGYEQYF.

This clone was recorded once. The rearrangement links TRBV7-2 to TRBJ1-1, with D maybe TRBD1 (5 bases). The CDR3 contains 14 residues. V was cut by 4 bases and J by 5 bases, with 14 bases left in between. In germline, CDR1 is SGHTA, CDR2 FQGNSA. The DNA of the CDR3 is TGTGCCAGCAGCTCGGACACGGGTGGGACTGAAGCTTTCTTT. This sequence encodes CASSSDTGGTEAFF.

This chain links TRBV7-9 with TRBJ1-1; D ambiguous. The CDR3 is 13 residues long. Germline loops: CDR1 SEHNR, CDR2 FQNEAQ (reference sequence). The V end was cut by 5 bases, the J end by 2 bases, with 9 bases between. CDR3 residues: CASSPRLNTEAFF. The CDR3 nucleotides are TGTGCCAGCAGCCCGAGATTAAACACTGAAGCTTTCTTT.

This chain links TRBV11-3 with TRBJ2-1; tentatively, D is TRBD1 (6 bases). CDR1 is SGHNT, CDR2 YENEEA, per germline. The CDR3 loop spans 16 amino acids. Trimming shortened V by 1 base and J by 3 bases, and 13 bases separated the two germline ends. DNA of the CDR3: TGTGCCAGCAGCTTAGGGACAGTTGTAATCTACAATGAGCAGTTCTTC. It encodes CASSLGTVVIYNEQFF.

The genes are TRBV2 and TRBJ2-7; TRBD1 agrees at 9 bases. CDR1 and CDR2 (germline): SNHLY, FYNNEI. Trimming removed 3 bases from V and 2 bases from J; junction bases left unmatched: 11. The CDR3 runs to 17 residues. CDR3 sequence reads: CASSEWTGVPGTYEQYF. The DNA for the CDR3 is TGTGCCAGCAGTGAGTGGACAGGGGTACCTGGGACCTACGAGCAGTACTTC.

The rearrangement uses TRBV18 and TRBJ2-5; perhaps TRBD1 as D (5 bases). Germline CDR1 reads KGHSH; CDR2 reads LQKENI. V gave up 3 bases and J gave up 5 bases, with 16 bases separating them. The CDR3 is made up of 15 amino acids. CDR3 protein: CASSPATGGFETQYF. DNA of the CDR3: TGTGCCAGCTCACCGGCAACAGGTGGTTTCGAGACCCAGTACTTC.

This clone was seen a few times. The rearrangement links TRBV27 to TRBJ2-3; 10 bases are shared with TRBD1. V shed 6 bases, J shed 4 bases, and the junction held 7 bases outside the gene matches. The CDR3 is made up of 15 amino acids. Germline-derived CDR1 and CDR2 are MNHEY and SMNVEV (reference sequence). The CDR3 spells CASRRRTGGPDTQYF. The DNA of the CDR3 is TGTGCCAGCAGGCGGCGGACAGGGGGGCCAGATACGCAGTATTTT.

J is TRBJ1-1 and V is TRBV7-9, with a possible D match to TRBD1 (5 bases). The germline V gene has CDR1 SEHNR and CDR2 FQNEAQ (reference sequence). V gave up 5 bases and J gave up 4 bases, with 23 bases separating them. This CDR3 region has 17 residues. The CDR3 loop is CASSPREGLKSVTEAFF. CDR3 in DNA: TGTGCCAGCAGCCCCCGGGAGGGGCTAAAGTCCGTCACTGAAGCTTTCTTT.

This clone was seen a handful of times. The chain uses TRBV19 and TRBJ1-3; 7 positions match TRBD1. Germline assignment: CDR1 LNHDA and CDR2 SQIVND (reference sequence). This CDR3 is built from 13 residues. V lost 9 bases and J lost 4; bases outside the gene matches: 6. The chain's CDR3 is CARLRGPGNTIYF. In nucleotides, the CDR3 is TGTGCCAGACTGAGGGGGCCGGGAAACACCATATATTTT.

This clone was detected only once. The genes are TRBV7-2 and TRBJ2-1, with a tentative D call TRBD1 (7 bases). Germline assignment: CDR1 SGHTA and CDR2 FQGNSA. The CDR3 is 14 amino acids. Trimming left V 5 bases short and J 8 bases short, with 16 bases between. The CDR3 nucleotides read TGTGCCAGCAGCCCAGGGAGGACAGGTGATGAGCAGTTCTTC. Translation gives CASSPGRTGDEQFF.

V usage is TRBV7-8 and J usage is TRBJ1-2; TRBD1 matches 9 bases. The ends lost 3 bases at V and 2 bases at J; junction bases unmatched: 7. The CDR3 consists of 16 residues. Per germline, CDR1 SGHVS and CDR2 FQNEAQ. In DNA, the CDR3 is TGTGCCAGCAGCTTGCCGGGACAGGGATCGAACTATGGCTACACCTTC. Protein product: CASSLPGQGSNYGYTF.

CDR3 loop: CASSIALDSSNSPLHF. As DNA, the CDR3 is TGTGCCAGTAGTATAGCCCTTGACAGTTCTAATTCACCCCTCCACTTT. The V gene is TRBV19, the J gene TRBJ1-6; TRBD1 might be the D (5 bases). The CDR3 loop spans 16 amino acids. V dropped 1 base and J dropped 6 bases, with 13 bases sitting between them. From germline, CDR1 is LNHDA and CDR2 SQIVND (reference sequence).

This clone was seen only a few times. The rearrangement joins TRBV2 to TRBJ1-2, with no clear D. Trimming pared 1 base from V and 5 bases from J, leaving 5 bases between. The CDR3 length is 12 residues. The germline V gene encodes CDR1 SNHLY and CDR2 FYNNEI. This CDR3 reads CASSEEYYGYTF. The CDR3 DNA reads TGTGCCAGCAGTGAAGAATATTATGGCTACACCTTC.

This rearrangement joins TRBV19 to TRBJ2-5, with TRBD2 identical over 14 bases. Trimming took 3 bases from V and 5 from J; bases not matched to a gene: 17. The CDR3 consists of 20 residues. In germline, CDR1 is LNHDA, CDR2 SQIVND (reference sequence). The CDR3 nucleotides are TGTGCCAGTAGTATCGCTCGGACTAGCGGGAGGATTGGGCGGCGGGAGACCCAGTACTTC. This translates into CASSIARTSGRIGRRETQYF.

The DNA of the CDR3 is TGCGCCAGCAGCCTGGACACACTGAACACTGAAGCTTTCTTT. Amino acid sequence: CASSLDTLNTEAFF. V gene TRBV5-1 combines with J gene TRBJ1-1; a possible D gene is TRBD1 (5 bases). Germline V gene lookup returns CDR1 SGHRS and CDR2 YFSETQ. The CDR3 contains 14 residues. Between the trimmed V and J ends, which lost 4 bases and 0 bases, there was a span of 10 bases.

The chain has TRBV5-1 and TRBJ1-1, with TRBD1 matching over 9 bases. J lost 3 bases, V lost 3 bases, and 9 bases had no gene match. This CDR3 has 16 amino acids. Germline CDR1 reads SGHRS; CDR2 reads YFSETQ. CDR3 sequence (DNA): TGCGCCAGCAGCTACCCCGAGACAGGGGGAGACACTGAAGCTTTCTTT. Translated: CASSYPETGGDTEAFF.

The chain uses TRBV24-1 and TRBJ1-1, with D tentatively TRBD1 (5 bases). This CDR3 has 12 amino acids. The V gene lost 10 bases and the J gene lost 3 bases, with 11 bases spanning the gap. CDR1 is KGHDR and CDR2 is SFDVKD in the germline V gene. The CDR3 spells CATSQGYTEAFF. Here the CDR3 DNA reads TGTGCCACTTCTCAGGGATACACTGAAGCTTTCTTT.

The chain couples TRBV14 to TRBJ1-1; maybe TRBD1 (5 bases). CDR1 and CDR2 (germline): SGHDN, FVKESK. The V and J ends lost 2 bases and 4 bases respectively, with 17 bases between them. This CDR3 has 16 amino acids. CDR3 bases: TGTGCCAGCAGCCAACAGGGCAGCAGAATCGGCACTGAAGCTTTCTTT. Translating gives CASSQQGSRIGTEAFF. Drawing the rest from reference TRBV14 and TRBJ1-1, the complete variable domain is EAGVTQFPSHSVIEKGQTVTLRCDPISGHDNLYWYRRVMGKEIKFLLHFVKESKQDESGMPNNRFLAERTGGTYSTLKVQPAELEDSGVYFCASSQQGSRIGTEAFFGQGTRLTVV.

The chain is built from TRBV6-4 and TRBJ2-3; D unresolved. Trimming left V 2 bases short and J 1 base short, with 10 bases between. Germline V gene lookup returns CDR1 MRHNA and CDR2 SNTAGT. The CDR3 extends over 15 amino acids. The CDR3 DNA reads TGTGCCAGCAGTGACAGTGGCGGAGGCACAGATACGCAGTATTTT. This translates into CASSDSGGGTDTQYF.

V gene TRBV29-1 combines with J gene TRBJ2-1, with 15 bases fitting TRBD2. Losses at the gene ends were 5 bases for V and 4 bases for J; bases not matched to a gene: 6. The CDR3 spans 16 residues. Germline loops: CDR1 SQVTM, CDR2 ANQGSEA. CDR3 coding DNA: TGCAGCGTTACCGGACTAGCGGGAGGGAAATACAATGAGCAGTTCTTC. Protein sequence: CSVTGLAGGKYNEQFF.

V and J are TRBV5-8 and TRBJ2-2, with 8 bases aligning to TRBD2. V was pared by 4 bases and J by 6 bases, with 5 bases of the junction left unmatched. Germline V CDR1 and CDR2: SGHTS, YDEGEE. The CDR3 extends over 14 amino acids. The CDR3 sequence: CASSRGRLAGELFF. The CDR3 region has the DNA TGTGCCAGCAGCCGCGGGAGGTTGGCCGGGGAGCTGTTTTTT.

The chain employs TRBV2 and TRBJ1-2, with D possibly being TRBD1 (5 bases). This CDR3 comprises 13 residues. V lost 8 bases to trimming and J lost 6 bases, with 16 bases between them. The germline CDR1 and CDR2 sequences are SNHLY and FYNNEI. CDR3 in amino acids: CASSRSRDDGYTF. The CDR3 DNA is TGTGCCAGCTCCCGGTCCAGGGATGATGGCTACACCTTC.

The chain carries TRBV7-9 and TRBJ2-3; 8 bases are a match to TRBD2. Losses at the gene ends were 5 bases for V and 1 base for J; bases not matched to a gene: 17. The germline gives CDR1 SEHNR, CDR2 FQNEAQ (reference sequence). The CDR3 spans 19 residues. CDR3: CASSPGSGGATIGTDTQYF. Here the CDR3 DNA reads TGTGCCAGCAGCCCGGGGTCGGGAGGGGCAACTATTGGCACAGATACGCAGTATTTT.

The chain is built from TRBV6-6 and TRBJ1-4; a weak D match, TRBD1 (5 bases). Germline CDR1 MNHNY, CDR2 SVGAGI (reference sequence). The CDR3 is 14 residues long. Trimming removed 6 bases from V and 3 bases from J, with 11 bases in between. In nucleotides, the CDR3 is TGTGCCAGCAGGCAGGGTTACTCTAATGAAAAACTGTTTTTT. Translating gives CASRQGYSNEKLFF.